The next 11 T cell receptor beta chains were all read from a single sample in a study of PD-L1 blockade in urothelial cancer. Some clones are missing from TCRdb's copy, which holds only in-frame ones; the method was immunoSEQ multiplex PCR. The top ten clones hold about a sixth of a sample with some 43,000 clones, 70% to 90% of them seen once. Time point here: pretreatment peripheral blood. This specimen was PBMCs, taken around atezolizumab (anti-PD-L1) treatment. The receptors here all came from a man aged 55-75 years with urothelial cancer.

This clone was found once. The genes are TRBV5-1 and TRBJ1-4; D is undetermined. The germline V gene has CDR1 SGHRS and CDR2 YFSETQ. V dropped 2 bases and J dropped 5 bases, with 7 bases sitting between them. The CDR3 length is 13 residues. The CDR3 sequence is CASSLLGNEKLFF. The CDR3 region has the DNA TGCGCCAGCAGCTTACTAGGGAATGAAAAACTGTTTTTT.

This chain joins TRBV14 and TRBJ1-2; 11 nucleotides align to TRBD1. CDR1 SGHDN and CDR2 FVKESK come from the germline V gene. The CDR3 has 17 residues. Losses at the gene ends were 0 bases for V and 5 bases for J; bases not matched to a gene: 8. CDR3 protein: CASSQEGQGDARYGYTF. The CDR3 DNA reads TGTGCCAGCAGCCAAGAGGGACAGGGGGACGCTAGGTATGGCTACACCTTC.

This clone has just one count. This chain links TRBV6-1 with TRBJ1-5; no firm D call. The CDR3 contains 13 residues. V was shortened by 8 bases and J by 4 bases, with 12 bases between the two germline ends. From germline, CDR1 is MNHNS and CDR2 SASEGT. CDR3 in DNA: TGTGCCAGCTCGGAGCTTCCAAATCAGCCCCAGCATTTT. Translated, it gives CASSELPNQPQHF.

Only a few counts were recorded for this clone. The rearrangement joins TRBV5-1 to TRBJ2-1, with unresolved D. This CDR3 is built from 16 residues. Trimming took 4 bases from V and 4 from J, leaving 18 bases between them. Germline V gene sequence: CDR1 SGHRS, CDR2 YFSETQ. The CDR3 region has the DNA TGCGCCAGCAGCCCCCGAGGAGACCCTACTTACAATGAGCAGTTCTTC. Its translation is CASSPRGDPTYNEQFF.

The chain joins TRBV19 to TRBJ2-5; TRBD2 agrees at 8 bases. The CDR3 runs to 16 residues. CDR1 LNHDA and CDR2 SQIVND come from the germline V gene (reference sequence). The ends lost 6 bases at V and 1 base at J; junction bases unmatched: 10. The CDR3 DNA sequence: TGTGCCAGTAGCTATGCAGGACTAGCTTTCCAAGAGACCCAGTACTTC. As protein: CASSYAGLAFQETQYF.

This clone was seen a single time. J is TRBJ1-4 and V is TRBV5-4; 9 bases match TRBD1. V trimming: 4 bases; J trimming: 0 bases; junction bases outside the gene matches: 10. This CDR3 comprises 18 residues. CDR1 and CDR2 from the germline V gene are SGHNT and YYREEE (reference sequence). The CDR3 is CASSPTPTGGATNEKLFF. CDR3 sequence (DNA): TGTGCCAGCAGCCCCACCCCTACAGGGGGCGCAACTAATGAAAAACTGTTTTTT.

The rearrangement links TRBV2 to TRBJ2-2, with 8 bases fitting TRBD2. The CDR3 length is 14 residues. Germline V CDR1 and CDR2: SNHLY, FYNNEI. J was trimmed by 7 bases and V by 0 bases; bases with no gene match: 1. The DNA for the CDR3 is TGTGCCAGCAGTGAAGCCGGGGGGGGCGGGGAGCTGTTTTTT. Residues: CASSEAGGGGELFF.

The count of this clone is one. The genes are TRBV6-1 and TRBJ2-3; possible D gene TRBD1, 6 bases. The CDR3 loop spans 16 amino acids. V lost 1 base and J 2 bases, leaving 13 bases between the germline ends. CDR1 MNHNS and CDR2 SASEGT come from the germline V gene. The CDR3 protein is CASSEVGAGVTDTQYF. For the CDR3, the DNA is TGTGCCAGCAGTGAAGTGGGGGCAGGGGTCACAGATACGCAGTATTTT.

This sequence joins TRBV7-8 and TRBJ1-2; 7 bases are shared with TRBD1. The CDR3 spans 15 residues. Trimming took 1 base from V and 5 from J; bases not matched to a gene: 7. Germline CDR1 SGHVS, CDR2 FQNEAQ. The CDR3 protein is CASSLEQGPPYGYTF. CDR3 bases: TGTGCCAGCAGCTTAGAACAGGGGCCCCCTTATGGCTACACCTTC.

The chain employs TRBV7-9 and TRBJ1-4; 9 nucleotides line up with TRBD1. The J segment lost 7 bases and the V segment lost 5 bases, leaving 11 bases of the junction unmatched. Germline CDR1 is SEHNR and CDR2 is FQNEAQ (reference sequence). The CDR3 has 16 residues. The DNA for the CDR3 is TGTGCCAGCAGCCCCCCAGGGACAGGGACCGGTGAAAAACTGTTTTTT. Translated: CASSPPGTGTGEKLFF.

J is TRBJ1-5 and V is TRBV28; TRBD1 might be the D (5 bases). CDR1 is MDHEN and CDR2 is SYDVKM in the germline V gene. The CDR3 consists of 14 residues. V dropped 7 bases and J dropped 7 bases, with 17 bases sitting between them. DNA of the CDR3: TGTGCCAGCACGTGGGGGGAGGCTCGCCAGCCCCAGCATTTT. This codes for CASTWGEARQPQHF.